This is a list of T cell receptor beta chains from one sample in a study of cytomegalovirus exposure and HLA in healthy donors. The protocol was immunoSEQ multiplex PCR, while the TCRdb copy is restricted to in-frame clones and leaves out a portion. Seen here are about 150,000 clones, roughly 85% observed once, and the top ten hold 1%. The sequenced sample consisted of PBMCs. The receptors were gathered from a boy between 2 and 10 years old in good health and CMV-seronegative. Each CDR3 is given with its conserved first and last residue. D genes are given only for firm matches. Clone sizes are given selectively: once, few, many, or a class where the clone is expanded.

.	TRBV6-1	TRBJ1-1	.	14	TGTGCCAGCAGTGAATTATTCTATTACACTGAAGCTTTCTTT	CASSELFYYTEAFF
.	TRBV7-9	TRBJ1-2	.	14	TGTGCCAGCAGCTTAATACCCAGTCCCTATGGCTACACCTTC	CASSLIPSPYGYTF
.	TRBV19	TRBJ1-5	few	14	TGTGCCAGCTGCTCCGTCTGGGGGGATCAGCCCCAGCATTTT	CASCSVWGDQPQHF
.	TRBV10-1	TRBJ2-5	.	14	TGCGCCAGCCCCCGGGAATTCCGTCAAGAGACCCAGTACTTC	CASPREFRQETQYF
.	TRBV2	TRBJ1-2	.	11	TGTGCCAGCAACAGGTTCTATGGCTACACCTTC	CASNRFYGYTF
TRBD1	TRBV19	TRBJ1-2	.	15	TGTGCCAGTGCTCAGGGGGGACAGAGGATTTATGGCTACACCTTC	CASAQGGQRIYGYTF
.	TRBV9	TRBJ1-1	few	15	TGTGCCAGCAGCGTAGGGGCTCTGTGGTTGGATGAAGCTTTCTTT	CASSVGALWLDEAFF
.	TRBV11-2	TRBJ2-5	.	12	TGTGCCAGCAGCCCTATTCGGGAGACCCAGTACTTC	CASSPIRETQYF
.	TRBV10-2	TRBJ2-1	once	14	TGCGCCAGCGGGTTGCGGGAATCAGACAATGAGCAGTTCTTC	CASGLRESDNEQFF
TRBD1	TRBV5-1	TRBJ2-7	.	13	TGCGCCAGCAACGACAGGGTATCAGGCGAGCAGTACTTC	CASNDRVSGEQYF
TRBD2	TRBV5-4	TRBJ2-3	.	16	TGTGCCAGCAGCAGACTAGCGGGGGGTATTACAGATACGCAGTATTTT	CASSRLAGGITDTQYF
.	TRBV29-1	TRBJ2-3	.	14	TGCAGCGTTGCCCCAGGGTTGGCCACAGATACGCAGTATTTT	CSVAPGLATDTQYF
.	TRBV27	TRBJ2-5	.	13	TGTGCCAGCGTCGGGGGAAACCAAGAGACCCAGTACTTC	CASVGGNQETQYF
.	TRBV18	TRBJ1-1	.	13	TGTGCCAGCTCACCAACGGGGAACACTGAAGCTTTCTTT	CASSPTGNTEAFF
.	TRBV27	TRBJ1-6	.	18	TGTGCCAGCAGTGACCGACAAATCTATAGCTCCTATAATTCACCCCTCCACTTT	CASSDRQIYSSYNSPLHF
.	TRBV28	TRBJ1-4	.	14	TGTGCCAGCAGCGCGGACAGCCATAATGAAAAACTGTTTTTT	CASSADSHNEKLFF
TRBD2	TRBV25-1	TRBJ2-5	once	15	TGTGCCAGCAGTTGGGGAGCGGGAGGGTTAGAGACCCAGTACTTC	CASSWGAGGLETQYF
TRBD1	TRBV5-6	TRBJ2-1	.	13	TGTGCCAGCAGCTATGGACAGGGGTTTGAGCAGTTCTTC	CASSYGQGFEQFF
.	TRBV5-1	TRBJ1-1	many	12	TGCGCCAGCAACTCCCCCCGGGAAGAAGCTTTCTTT	CASNSPREEAFF
TRBD1	TRBV6-5	TRBJ1-2	.	14	TGTGCCAGCAGTTACGGACAGGGGAGATCCGGCTACACCTTC	CASSYGQGRSGYTF
.	TRBV19	TRBJ1-3	.	12	TGTGCCACCGTCGGCTCTGGAAACACCATATATTTT	CATVGSGNTIYF
.	TRBV28	TRBJ1-2	once	12	TGTGCCAGCAGTTACGGGGGCTATGGCTACACCTTC	CASSYGGYGYTF
TRBD1	TRBV6-1	TRBJ1-1	few	13	TGTGCCAGCAGACAGGGGGCGAACACTGAAGCTTTCTTT	CASRQGANTEAFF
TRBD1	TRBV5-4	TRBJ1-6	.	16	TGTGCCAGCAGCCCGTCGTGGCAGGGGGGTAGGTCACCCCTCCACTTT	CASSPSWQGGRSPLHF
.	TRBV29-1	TRBJ1-1	.	12	TGCAGCGGCGAGCCAGGGGTCACTGAAGCTTTCTTT	CSGEPGVTEAFF
.	TRBV4-2	TRBJ2-4	few	16	TGTGCCAGCACCTTAGACACGGATATAGCCAAAAACATTCAGTACTTC	CASTLDTDIAKNIQYF
.	TRBV6-1	TRBJ1-5	once	14	TGTGCCAGCAGTGAAATTGTGGGCAGTCAGCCCCAGCATTTT	CASSEIVGSQPQHF
TRBD1	TRBV28	TRBJ1-1	.	16	TGTGCCAGCAGTTTCGGCGACAGGGGGATGAACACTGAAGCTTTCTTT	CASSFGDRGMNTEAFF
TRBD2	TRBV18	TRBJ2-1	.	17	TGTGCCAGCTCACCCTTAGGAATGGGACTAGCTAGAAATGAGCAGTTCTTC	CASSPLGMGLARNEQFF
TRBD2	TRBV30	TRBJ2-3	.	17	TGTGCCTGTACTAGCGGGAGTGGGATGGGGAGCACAGATACGCAGTATTTT	CACTSGSGMGSTDTQYF
.	TRBV6-1	TRBJ2-7	.	14	TGTGCCAGCAGTGAAAACGCGCCGGGGGAAGAGCAGTACTTC	CASSENAPGEEQYF
TRBD1	TRBV2	TRBJ1-1	.	14	TGTGCCAGCAGTCAAGGGGCAGGGGGGACTGAAGCTTTCTTT	CASSQGAGGTEAFF
.	TRBV11-3	TRBJ1-1	.	13	TGTGCCAGCAGCCCGACACGGAACACTGAAGCTTTCTTT	CASSPTRNTEAFF
.	TRBV5-1	TRBJ2-7	.	14	TGCGCCAGCAGCTTGCAGGGAGGGGGCTACGAGCAGTACTTC	CASSLQGGGYEQYF
TRBD2	TRBV7-3	TRBJ2-1	few	16	TGTGCCAGCAGCCCGGGACTAGCGGGCCCCTACAATGAGCAGTTCTTC	CASSPGLAGPYNEQFF
.	TRBV7-9	TRBJ2-3	.	15	TGTGCCAGCGGGACTGGGGCGGCAGACACAGATACGCAGTATTTT	CASGTGAADTDTQYF
.	TRBV5-4	TRBJ2-1	.	15	TGTGCCAGCAGCTCGGACATAAATCGCCGGGATGAGCAGTTCTTC	CASSSDINRRDEQFF
.	TRBV2	TRBJ1-2	.	18	TGTGCCAGCAGTGAACCCGGGGTTTTACAGAGTAGTAACTATGGCTACACCTTC	CASSEPGVLQSSNYGYTF
TRBD2	TRBV5-1	TRBJ2-1	.	15	TGCGCCAGCAGCTTGCTAGCGGGCTCCTACAATGAGCAGTTCTTC	CASSLLAGSYNEQFF
TRBD1	TRBV7-2	TRBJ1-5	once	14	TGTGCCAGCACCCCCGACAGGGGCAATCAGCCCCAGCATTTT	CASTPDRGNQPQHF
TRBD1	TRBV28	TRBJ1-2	.	15	TGTGCCAGCAGTTTAGGGACAGGTATACTCTATGGCTACACCTTC	CASSLGTGILYGYTF
.	TRBV7-9	TRBJ1-6	.	16	TGTGCCAGCAGCTTAGGCCCACAGCTCTATAATTCACCCCTCCACTTT	CASSLGPQLYNSPLHF
TRBD2	TRBV10-1	TRBJ2-4	.	15	TGCGCCAGCAGTCTAGCGGGGGGAGCCAAAAACATTCAGTACTTC	CASSLAGGAKNIQYF
TRBD1	TRBV5-1	TRBJ1-2	.	16	TGCGCCAGCAGCTTAAGATCCCGGGACAGGTTGGATGGCTACACCTTC	CASSLRSRDRLDGYTF
.	TRBV18	TRBJ2-5	.	15	TGTGCCAGCTCACCACCGTCTGGCAGTGTGCAGACCCAGTACTTC	CASSPPSGSVQTQYF
.	TRBV28	TRBJ1-2	.	13	TGTGCCAGCAGTTTGGGGAGCAACTATGGCTACACCTTC	CASSLGSNYGYTF
TRBD1	TRBV28	TRBJ2-4	.	15	TGTGCCAGCAGCACAGGGGGCGTAAAGAAAAACATTCAGTACTTC	CASSTGGVKKNIQYF
TRBD1	TRBV7-8	TRBJ2-3	.	14	TGTGCCAGCAGCCTGGGACAGGGCACAGATACGCAGTATTTT	CASSLGQGTDTQYF
.	TRBV6-6	TRBJ1-2	.	11	TGTGCCAGCAGTCAGAACTATGGCTACACCTTC	CASSQNYGYTF
.	TRBV6-5	TRBJ2-1	.	16	TGTGCCAGCAGTTACTCGGCAGGGGCGTCCTACAATGAGCAGTTCTTC	CASSYSAGASYNEQFF
.	TRBV5-1	TRBJ2-3	.	15	TGCGCCAGCAGCTTGGAGAGCACTAGCACAGATACGCAGTATTTT	CASSLESTSTDTQYF
.	TRBV27	TRBJ2-3	.	13	TGTGCCAGCAGTTTTGACTACACAGATACGCAGTATTTT	CASSFDYTDTQYF
TRBD1	TRBV5-4	TRBJ1-4	.	14	TGTGCCAGCAGCTCAGGGGGACGGAATGAAAAACTGTTTTTT	CASSSGGRNEKLFF
.	TRBV5-1	TRBJ1-4	.	13	TGCGCCAGCAGTTCGGCAACTAATGAAAAACTGTTTTTT	CASSSATNEKLFF
TRBD1	TRBV5-1	TRBJ1-5	.	14	TGCGCCAGCAGCTCGACGACAGGGGTGGAACCCCAGCATTTT	CASSSTTGVEPQHF
TRBD1	TRBV27	TRBJ1-2	.	16	TGTGCCAGCAGTTTATCTAGGACAGGGGGCAGGTATGGCTACACCTTC	CASSLSRTGGRYGYTF
TRBD1	TRBV7-9	TRBJ1-1	.	16	TGTGCCAGCAGCTCCCCAGGAGGGGGCGGGAACACTGAAGCTTTCTTT	CASSSPGGGGNTEAFF
.	TRBV13	TRBJ1-6	.	15	TGTGCCAGCAGCTTCCAAGGACAAAATCCTTCACCCCTCCACTTT	CASSFQGQNPSPLHF
.	TRBV30	TRBJ2-3	.	14	TGTGCCTGGAGTCGGACACTAAGCACAGATACGCAGTATTTT	CAWSRTLSTDTQYF